This is a list of T cell receptor beta chains from one sample in a study of cytomegalovirus exposure and HLA in healthy donors. Profiled with immunoSEQ multiplex PCR; TCRdb holds only in-frame clones, not every one. The sample has a few hundred thousand clones, around 90% seen once. Sequencing was done on a sample of PBMCs. These TCRs come from a girl aged 2 to 10 in good health and CMV-seronegative. Each CDR3 is given with its conserved first and last residue. The order of the fields is V gene, CDR3 length, D gene, J gene, clone size, CDR3 protein, CDR3 DNA. D genes are given only for firm matches. Size is stated for part of the rows, as once, few or many counts, or as a class when the clone is expanded.

v_call: TRBV11-2
cdr3_length: 16
d_call: -
j_call: TRBJ2-3
clone_size: -
cdr3_aa: CASSLGERTITDTQYF
cdr3_nt: TGTGCCAGCAGCTTAGGGGAGCGGACCATCACAGATACGCAGTATTTT

v_call: TRBV29-1
cdr3_length: 13
d_call: -
j_call: TRBJ1-1
clone_size: -
cdr3_aa: CSVGDAGLDEAFF
cdr3_nt: TGCAGCGTGGGCGATGCGGGGTTAGATGAAGCTTTCTTT

v_call: TRBV9
cdr3_length: 14
d_call: TRBD1
j_call: TRBJ1-5
clone_size: -
cdr3_aa: CASSAGQGTQPQHF
cdr3_nt: TGTGCCAGCAGCGCGGGACAGGGGACCCAGCCCCAGCATTTT

v_call: TRBV10-3
cdr3_length: 15
d_call: TRBD1
j_call: TRBJ2-2
clone_size: -
cdr3_aa: CAVPTGGVTTGELFF
cdr3_nt: TGTGCCGTCCCTACAGGGGGCGTGACCACCGGGGAGCTGTTTTTT

v_call: TRBV5-4
cdr3_length: 15
d_call: -
j_call: TRBJ2-3
clone_size: -
cdr3_aa: CASSLDPGSTDTQYF
cdr3_nt: TGTGCCAGCAGCTTGGATCCAGGGAGCACAGATACGCAGTATTTT

v_call: TRBV5-1
cdr3_length: 15
d_call: -
j_call: TRBJ1-3
clone_size: -
cdr3_aa: CASSLTGLSGNTIYF
cdr3_nt: TGCGCCAGCAGCCTAACAGGTCTCTCTGGAAACACCATATATTTT

v_call: TRBV6-5
cdr3_length: 13
d_call: -
j_call: TRBJ2-3
clone_size: -
cdr3_aa: CASSPAGTDTQYF
cdr3_nt: TGTGCCAGCAGTCCAGCAGGGACAGATACGCAGTATTTT

v_call: TRBV5-4
cdr3_length: 15
d_call: -
j_call: TRBJ2-3
clone_size: -
cdr3_aa: CASSSGMVGTDTQYF
cdr3_nt: TGTGCCAGCAGCTCGGGTATGGTGGGCACAGATACGCAGTATTTT

v_call: TRBV6-5
cdr3_length: 14
d_call: -
j_call: TRBJ1-1
clone_size: -
cdr3_aa: CASSSRSDWTEAFF
cdr3_nt: TGTGCCAGCAGCTCCCGATCGGACTGGACTGAAGCTTTCTTT

v_call: TRBV28
cdr3_length: 13
d_call: TRBD1
j_call: TRBJ1-2
clone_size: -
cdr3_aa: CASSSGQGHGYTF
cdr3_nt: TGTGCCAGCAGTAGCGGACAGGGCCATGGCTACACCTTC

v_call: TRBV4-2
cdr3_length: 17
d_call: -
j_call: TRBJ2-7
clone_size: -
cdr3_aa: CASSQEGFTAGGYEQYF
cdr3_nt: TGTGCCAGCAGCCAAGAAGGATTCACAGCGGGCGGGTACGAGCAGTACTTC

v_call: TRBV6-1
cdr3_length: 14
d_call: TRBD1
j_call: TRBJ1-1
clone_size: -
cdr3_aa: CASSVTGGKTEAFF
cdr3_nt: TGTGCCAGCAGTGTTACAGGGGGTAAAACTGAAGCTTTCTTT

v_call: TRBV11-2
cdr3_length: 15
d_call: TRBD2
j_call: TRBJ2-5
clone_size: -
cdr3_aa: CASSLSGRVEETQYF
cdr3_nt: TGTGCCAGCAGCCTTAGCGGGAGGGTGGAGGAGACCCAGTACTTC

v_call: TRBV19
cdr3_length: 14
d_call: -
j_call: TRBJ2-1
clone_size: -
cdr3_aa: CASSWDTSYNEQFF
cdr3_nt: TGTGCCAGTAGCTGGGACACAAGCTACAATGAGCAGTTCTTC

v_call: TRBV5-6
cdr3_length: 15
d_call: TRBD1
j_call: TRBJ1-4
clone_size: few
cdr3_aa: CASSDADRGNEKLFF
cdr3_nt: TGTGCCAGCAGTGACGCGGACAGGGGGAATGAAAAACTGTTTTTT

v_call: TRBV2
cdr3_length: 17
d_call: TRBD2
j_call: TRBJ2-7
clone_size: once
cdr3_aa: CASSDLLAGGHFYEQYF
cdr3_nt: TGTGCCAGCAGTGACTTGCTAGCGGGGGGGCACTTTTACGAGCAGTACTTC

v_call: TRBV30
cdr3_length: 11
d_call: -
j_call: TRBJ1-4
clone_size: -
cdr3_aa: CAWSPDEKLFF
cdr3_nt: TGTGCCTGGAGCCCAGATGAAAAACTGTTTTTT

v_call: TRBV5-1
cdr3_length: 14
d_call: -
j_call: TRBJ1-4
clone_size: -
cdr3_aa: CASSPDSTNEKLFF
cdr3_nt: TGCGCCAGCAGCCCTGACAGTACTAATGAAAAACTGTTTTTT

v_call: TRBV11-2
cdr3_length: 15
d_call: -
j_call: TRBJ2-7
clone_size: -
cdr3_aa: CASSFGRGGLLEQYF
cdr3_nt: TGTGCCAGCAGCTTTGGAAGAGGCGGACTCCTCGAGCAGTACTTC

v_call: TRBV29-1
cdr3_length: 13
d_call: TRBD1
j_call: TRBJ1-1
clone_size: -
cdr3_aa: CSVGTGGIRRAFF
cdr3_nt: TGCAGCGTTGGGACAGGGGGGATCAGAAGAGCTTTCTTT

v_call: TRBV2
cdr3_length: 18
d_call: TRBD2
j_call: TRBJ2-2
clone_size: -
cdr3_aa: CASNGGANLAGDTGELFF
cdr3_nt: TGTGCCAGCAACGGAGGGGCTAACCTAGCGGGGGACACCGGGGAGCTGTTTTTT

v_call: TRBV18
cdr3_length: 15
d_call: TRBD2
j_call: TRBJ2-7
clone_size: -
cdr3_aa: CASSIVGGTSVEPYF
cdr3_nt: TGTGCCAGCTCAATCGTGGGCGGGACTAGCGTCGAGCCGTACTTC

v_call: TRBV2
cdr3_length: 16
d_call: -
j_call: TRBJ2-2
clone_size: -
cdr3_aa: CASSGVEGTNTGELFF
cdr3_nt: TGTGCCAGCAGTGGAGTGGAGGGGACGAACACCGGGGAGCTGTTTTTT

v_call: TRBV2
cdr3_length: 15
d_call: TRBD2
j_call: TRBJ2-1
clone_size: -
cdr3_aa: CASSERGTSKDEQFF
cdr3_nt: TGTGCCAGCAGTGAACGCGGGACTAGCAAGGATGAGCAGTTCTTC

v_call: TRBV19
cdr3_length: 15
d_call: TRBD1
j_call: TRBJ1-5
clone_size: -
cdr3_aa: CASIVRGRGNQPQHF
cdr3_nt: TGTGCCAGTATTGTAAGGGGGCGAGGTAACCAGCCCCAGCATTTT

v_call: TRBV10-2
cdr3_length: 13
d_call: TRBD1
j_call: TRBJ2-4
clone_size: -
cdr3_aa: CASRTGEGNIQYF
cdr3_nt: TGCGCCAGCCGGACAGGGGAGGGAAACATTCAGTACTTC

v_call: TRBV28
cdr3_length: 14
d_call: -
j_call: TRBJ1-1
clone_size: -
cdr3_aa: CASSFAGLNTEAFF
cdr3_nt: TGTGCCAGCAGTTTCGCAGGGCTGAACACTGAAGCTTTCTTT

v_call: TRBV28
cdr3_length: 17
d_call: TRBD1
j_call: TRBJ2-2
clone_size: -
cdr3_aa: CASSWVDRGWNTGELFF
cdr3_nt: TGTGCCAGCAGTTGGGTGGACAGGGGGTGGAACACCGGGGAGCTGTTTTTT

v_call: TRBV21-1
cdr3_length: 11
d_call: -
j_call: TRBJ1-5
clone_size: -
cdr3_aa: CVKTGTQPQHF
cdr3_nt: TGTGTCAAAACAGGGACTCAGCCCCAGCATTTT

v_call: TRBV10-3
cdr3_length: 14
d_call: TRBD2
j_call: TRBJ2-7
clone_size: -
cdr3_aa: CATRTRGASYEQYF
cdr3_nt: TGTGCCACGAGGACGCGGGGGGCCTCCTACGAGCAGTACTTC

v_call: TRBV5-1
cdr3_length: 16
d_call: TRBD2
j_call: TRBJ2-3
clone_size: -
cdr3_aa: CASSGVAGDGGDTQYF
cdr3_nt: TGCGCCAGCAGCGGAGTAGCGGGAGATGGTGGAGATACGCAGTATTTT

v_call: TRBV2
cdr3_length: 12
d_call: -
j_call: TRBJ2-1
clone_size: -
cdr3_aa: CASSVVWSEQFF
cdr3_nt: TGTGCCAGCAGTGTGGTTTGGAGTGAGCAGTTCTTC

v_call: TRBV19
cdr3_length: 13
d_call: TRBD2
j_call: TRBJ2-7
clone_size: -
cdr3_aa: CASSREAPYEQYF
cdr3_nt: TGTGCCAGTAGTCGGGAGGCTCCCTACGAGCAGTACTTC

v_call: TRBV5-1
cdr3_length: 16
d_call: -
j_call: TRBJ2-7
clone_size: -
cdr3_aa: CASSLAPGQAAYEQYF
cdr3_nt: TGCGCCAGCAGCTTGGCCCCTGGCCAGGCAGCCTACGAGCAGTACTTC

v_call: TRBV15
cdr3_length: 18
d_call: -
j_call: TRBJ2-1
clone_size: -
cdr3_aa: CATSRDPSALGSYNEQFF
cdr3_nt: TGTGCCACCAGCAGAGATCCGTCAGCCCTAGGCTCCTACAATGAGCAGTTCTTC